Listed here are 18 T cell receptor beta chains from one sample, sequenced in a study of vaccination effects on CD4 cells after COVID-19. Their antigen targets remain unknown. CD4+ T cells were isolated after less than 12 days of culture. PCR showed that the person got SARS-CoV-2 infection at some point between March and December 2020. Subjects were given two BNT162b2 or mRNA-1273 vaccine doses. Only in-frame clones appear in the TCRdb table, and some are missing; sequencing was by immunoSEQ multiplex PCR. The sample comprises around 44,000 clones, 76% of which are singletons, and about 3.8% rests with the top ten. Source: CD4+ T cells from PBMCs cultured without peptide, taken after COVID-19 vaccination. The receptor set was obtained from a human donor who had a prior SARS-CoV-2 infection.

This clone was seen only a few times. The chain uses TRBV7-3 and TRBJ2-5, with D perhaps matching TRBD1 (6 bases). Germline assignment: CDR1 SGHTA and CDR2 FQGTGA. The length of the CDR3 is 15 residues. Trimming left V 4 bases short and J 1 base short, with 13 bases between. CDR3 sequence: CASSSSGAVQETQYF. In DNA, the CDR3 is TGTGCCAGCAGCTCCTCAGGGGCTGTCCAAGAGACCCAGTACTTC.

The count of this clone is one. The chain carries TRBV10-3 and TRBJ2-1; 8 bases align to TRBD2. The CDR3 extends over 15 amino acids. V lost 8 bases to trimming and J lost 6 bases; unmatched junction nucleotides: 12. Germline loops: CDR1 ENHRY, CDR2 SYGVKD. As DNA, the CDR3 is TGTGCCATCGGGGGGGATGGCGGGAGGCCCAATGAGCAGTTCTTC. Its protein product is CAIGGDGGRPNEQFF.

The chain links TRBV18 to TRBJ2-5, with D perhaps being TRBD1 or TRBD2 (5 bases each). V lost 5 bases to trimming and J lost 4 bases, with 11 bases between them. Germline V lookup: CDR1 KGHSH, CDR2 LQKENI. The length of the CDR3 is 13 residues. CDR3 protein: CASSGGGRETQYF. In nucleotides, the CDR3 is TGTGCCAGCTCAGGTGGGGGTCGAGAGACCCAGTACTTC.

The J gene is TRBJ1-1, the V gene TRBV6-6; D unclear. Germline CDR1 MNHNY, CDR2 SVGAGI (reference sequence). Trimming left V 0 bases short and J 3 bases short, with 2 bases between. The CDR3 runs to 12 residues. This chain's CDR3 is CASSYSDTEAFF. As DNA, the CDR3 is TGTGCCAGCAGTTACTCGGACACTGAAGCTTTCTTT.

This clone was picked up a small number of times. This sequence joins TRBV30 and TRBJ1-6; a possible D gene is TRBD1 (5 bases). Trimming cost V 0 bases and J 7 bases, with 10 bases left between them. Per the germline V gene, CDR1 is GTSNPN and CDR2 is SVGIG (reference sequence). The length of the CDR3 is 14 residues. CDR3 nucleotide sequence: TGTGCCTGGAGTGTACGTCAGGGAAATTCACCCCTCCACTTT. Translating it yields CAWSVRQGNSPLHF.

V and J are TRBV6-2 or TRBV6-3 and TRBJ2-7; no clear D. This CDR3 has 13 residues. Germline CDR1 and CDR2: MNHEY and SVGEGT. Trimming took 7 bases from V and 5 from J, leaving 15 bases between them. In nucleotides, the CDR3 is TGTGCCAGCACCCCCCCCGGGTTGGACGAGCAGTACTTC. This codes for CASTPPGLDEQYF.

The rearrangement uses TRBV2 and TRBJ2-1, with TRBD2 identical over 9 bases. Germline-derived CDR1 and CDR2 are SNHLY and FYNNEI. The length of the CDR3 is 13 residues. Unmatched junction bases numbered 6, after V lost 4 bases and J lost 11 bases. This CDR3 reads CASSGDSGGKQFF. The CDR3 nucleotides read TGTGCCAGCAGTGGGGATAGCGGGGGCAAGCAGTTCTTC.

This chain uses TRBV18 with TRBJ1-4, with 9 positions matching TRBD1. The germline CDR1 and CDR2 sequences are KGHSH and LQKENI. With 3 bases clipped from V and 8 bases from J, the junction kept 10 bases outside the gene matches. This CDR3 has 16 residues. The CDR3, as DNA: TGTGCCAGCTCACCCAGGACAGGGGTATTAAACGAAAAACTGTTTTTT. Residues: CASSPRTGVLNEKLFF.

This chain joins TRBV6-2 or TRBV6-3 and TRBJ1-1; no clear D. The V gene lost 3 bases and the J gene lost 5 bases, with 10 bases spanning the gap. The germline gives CDR1 MNHEY, CDR2 SVGEGT. CDR3 length: 13 residues. CDR3 sequence (DNA): TGTGCCAGCAGTTATAACCCCGAGACTGAAGCTTTCTTT. It specifies CASSYNPETEAFF.

This sequence joins TRBV10-3 and TRBJ2-3, with 9 bases that match TRBD2. CDR1 and CDR2 from the germline V gene are ENHRY and SYGVKD. The CDR3 spans 16 residues. Trimming cost V 5 bases and J 0 bases; bases outside gene matches: 6. DNA of the CDR3: TGTGCCATCAGTCCGGGACTAGCCGTCAGCACAGATACGCAGTATTTT. Translation gives CAISPGLAVSTDTQYF.

The genes are TRBV9 and TRBJ2-5, with 8 positions matching TRBD2. The CDR3 loop spans 16 amino acids. The ends lost 0 bases at V and 2 bases at J; junction bases unmatched: 6. Germline CDR1 and CDR2: SGDLS and YYNGEE. The CDR3 DNA is TGTGCCAGCAGCGTAGTCGGTAGCGGGGCTCAAGAGACCCAGTACTTC. It codes for CASSVVGSGAQETQYF.

This chain uses TRBV2 with TRBJ1-6; D possibly corresponds to TRBD1 (5 bases). This CDR3 is built from 14 residues. V dropped 11 bases and J dropped 5 bases, with 16 bases sitting between them. Germline-derived CDR1 and CDR2 are SNHLY and FYNNEI. The CDR3 protein is CAYGGLSNNSPLHF. CDR3 DNA: TGTGCCTATGGGGGACTTTCAAATAATTCACCCCTCCACTTT.

This chain links TRBV25-1 with TRBJ1-2, with TRBD1 matching over 8 bases. The germline V gene encodes CDR1 MGHDK and CDR2 SYGVNS. Trimming at V came to 6 bases and at J to 4 bases, leaving 13 bases not matched to a gene. The CDR3 covers 16 residues. The CDR3 sequence: CASRGTIPGGLYGYTF. CDR3 nucleotide sequence: TGTGCCAGCAGGGGAACAATCCCAGGGGGCCTCTATGGCTACACCTTC.

The rearrangement uses TRBV11-2 and TRBJ2-3; tentatively, D is TRBD1 or TRBD2 (5 bases each). This CDR3 comprises 17 residues. V lost 5 bases and J 0 bases, leaving 18 bases between the germline ends. Germline-derived CDR1 and CDR2 are SGHAT and FQNNGV. For the CDR3, the DNA is TGTGCCAGCAGCCCCGGGCCGGGACGGGCTAGCACAGATACGCAGTATTTT. This translates into CASSPGPGRASTDTQYF.

The chain uses TRBV5-6 and TRBJ2-5; D gene unclear. V was pared by 0 bases and J by 0 bases, with 6 bases between. CDR1 is SGHDT, CDR2 YYEEEE, per germline. The CDR3 sequence is 14 residues long. In DNA form, the CDR3 reads TGTGCCAGCAGCTTGGATCCCTACCAAGAGACCCAGTACTTC. Protein: CASSLDPYQETQYF. The full variable domain, its missing parts supplied by reference TRBV5-6 and TRBJ2-5, is DAGVTQSPTHLIKTRGQQVTLRCSPKSGHDTVSWYQQALGQGPQFIFQYYEEEERQRGNFPDRFSGHQFPNYSSELNVNALLLGDSALYLCASSLDPYQETQYFGPGTRLLVL.

The rearrangement uses TRBV11-3 and TRBJ2-3; D call uncertain. The V and J ends lost 1 base and 0 bases respectively, with 8 bases between them. CDR1 and CDR2 (germline): SGHNT, YENEEA. The CDR3 runs 15 residues. For the CDR3, the DNA is TGTGCCAGCAGCTTAGGTATCGGAAGCACAGATACGCAGTATTTT. Its protein is CASSLGIGSTDTQYF.

This clone was counted only a few times. The chain couples TRBV5-4 to TRBJ1-2; possible D gene TRBD1, 6 bases. Germline lookup yields CDR1 SGHNT and CDR2 YYREEE (reference sequence). The CDR3 extends over 14 amino acids. Trimming removed 4 bases from V and 6 bases from J, with 16 bases in between. As DNA, the CDR3 is TGTGCCAGCAGCCGAAGGGGGACCTATGATGGCTACACCTTC. This gives the protein CASSRRGTYDGYTF.

This clone occurred once. V is TRBV30 and J is TRBJ1-2; perhaps TRBD1 as D (6 bases). V dropped 2 bases and J dropped 2 bases, with 15 bases sitting between them. The CDR3 spans 15 residues. Germline CDR1 reads GTSNPN; CDR2 reads SVGIG (reference sequence). The CDR3 DNA follows: TGTGCCTGGAGTATAAACAGGGCGTACAACTATGGCTACACCTTC. Amino acids: CAWSINRAYNYGYTF. Full variable domain (missing parts from reference TRBV30 and TRBJ1-2): SQTIHQWPATLVQPVGSPLSLECTVEGTSNPNLYWYRQAAGRGLQLLFYSVGIGQISSEVPQNLSASRPQDRQFILSSKKLLLSDSGFYLCAWSINRAYNYGYTFGSGTRLTVV.